A selection of T cell receptor beta chains follows, all from one sample in a study of high-grade serous ovarian cancer treatment subgroups. Here immunoSEQ multiplex PCR was the method, and the copy in TCRdb shows in-frame clones only, minus some. The sample shows several thousand clones, around 70% of them seen only once. Input material: tumor tissue. These receptors were obtained from a human donor with high-grade serous ovarian cancer. The CDR3 runs from the conserved cysteine through the conserved F or W. A D gene is named only where the DNA matches it firmly. A clone size is listed for some rows: how often the clone was seen (once, few, many), or a class if it is expanded.

>NA|TRBV5-3|TRBJ2-5|NA
TGTGCCAGAAGCCCAGGGGGGCGCGGGGAAGAGACCCAGTACTTC
CARSPGGRGEETQYF
>NA|TRBV2|TRBJ1-1|NA
TGTGCCAGCAGGCCATTCCTCACTGAAGCTTTCTTT
CASRPFLTEAFF
>once|TRBV6-5|TRBJ1-5|TRBD1
TGTGCCAGCACCCCCGGGACAGGTAGCAATCAGCCCCAGCATTTT
CASTPGTGSNQPQHF
>few|TRBV2|TRBJ1-1|TRBD1
TGTGCCAGCACCCAGGGGGGGGGTTGGACTGAAGCTTTCTTT
CASTQGGGWTEAFF
>NA|TRBV11-2|TRBJ2-3|NA
TGTGCCAGCAGCTTGAGGTCCGACACAGATACGCAGTATTTT
CASSLRSDTDTQYF
>NA|TRBV6-4|TRBJ2-2|NA
TGTGCCAGCAGTGACTCCCCGGGGCAACTAAACACCGGGGAGCTGTTTTTT
CASSDSPGQLNTGELFF
>NA|TRBV29-1|TRBJ1-6|NA
TGCAGCGTTGAAGAGGGCGAAGGTTCACCCCTCCACTTT
CSVEEGEGSPLHF
>NA|TRBV4-2|TRBJ1-2|NA
TGTGCCAGCAGCCAAAACCTAGGGAATGGCTACACCTTC
CASSQNLGNGYTF
>NA|TRBV19|TRBJ1-3|NA
TGTGCCGCCGATGGTGGCTCTGGAAACACCATATATTTT
CAADGGSGNTIYF
>NA|TRBV29-1|TRBJ1-1|NA
TGCAGCGCGGGGGGGAAGACGGGACGGGGTGAAGCTTTCTTT
CSAGGKTGRGEAFF
>NA|TRBV28|TRBJ1-1|NA
TGTGCCAGCACCGCTACAGGGCTGAACACTGAAGCTTTCTTT
CASTATGLNTEAFF
>NA|TRBV6-1|TRBJ1-4|NA
TGTGCCAGCAACGGACAGCTTTATGAAAAACTGTTTTTT
CASNGQLYEKLFF
>NA|TRBV5-8|TRBJ1-6|NA
TGTGCCAGCAGCCTGGACGGACCTTCACCCCTCCACTTT
CASSLDGPSPLHF
>NA|TRBV19|TRBJ2-2|NA
TGTGCCAGTACTCCCGGGCGACTGAACACCGGGGAGCTGTTTTTT
CASTPGRLNTGELFF
>NA|TRBV19|TRBJ1-2|NA
TGTGCCAGTAGTCCTCAAGGAGGGCGGGGCGGCTACACCTTC
CASSPQGGRGGYTF
>NA|TRBV28|TRBJ1-2|NA
TGTGCCAGCAAGGGTTGGGCGCCGGTGGACTATGGCTACACCTTC
CASKGWAPVDYGYTF
>NA|TRBV18|TRBJ1-4|NA
TGTGCCAGCTCACTGAGCCCTCCAACGGATGAAAAACTGTTTTTT
CASSLSPPTDEKLFF